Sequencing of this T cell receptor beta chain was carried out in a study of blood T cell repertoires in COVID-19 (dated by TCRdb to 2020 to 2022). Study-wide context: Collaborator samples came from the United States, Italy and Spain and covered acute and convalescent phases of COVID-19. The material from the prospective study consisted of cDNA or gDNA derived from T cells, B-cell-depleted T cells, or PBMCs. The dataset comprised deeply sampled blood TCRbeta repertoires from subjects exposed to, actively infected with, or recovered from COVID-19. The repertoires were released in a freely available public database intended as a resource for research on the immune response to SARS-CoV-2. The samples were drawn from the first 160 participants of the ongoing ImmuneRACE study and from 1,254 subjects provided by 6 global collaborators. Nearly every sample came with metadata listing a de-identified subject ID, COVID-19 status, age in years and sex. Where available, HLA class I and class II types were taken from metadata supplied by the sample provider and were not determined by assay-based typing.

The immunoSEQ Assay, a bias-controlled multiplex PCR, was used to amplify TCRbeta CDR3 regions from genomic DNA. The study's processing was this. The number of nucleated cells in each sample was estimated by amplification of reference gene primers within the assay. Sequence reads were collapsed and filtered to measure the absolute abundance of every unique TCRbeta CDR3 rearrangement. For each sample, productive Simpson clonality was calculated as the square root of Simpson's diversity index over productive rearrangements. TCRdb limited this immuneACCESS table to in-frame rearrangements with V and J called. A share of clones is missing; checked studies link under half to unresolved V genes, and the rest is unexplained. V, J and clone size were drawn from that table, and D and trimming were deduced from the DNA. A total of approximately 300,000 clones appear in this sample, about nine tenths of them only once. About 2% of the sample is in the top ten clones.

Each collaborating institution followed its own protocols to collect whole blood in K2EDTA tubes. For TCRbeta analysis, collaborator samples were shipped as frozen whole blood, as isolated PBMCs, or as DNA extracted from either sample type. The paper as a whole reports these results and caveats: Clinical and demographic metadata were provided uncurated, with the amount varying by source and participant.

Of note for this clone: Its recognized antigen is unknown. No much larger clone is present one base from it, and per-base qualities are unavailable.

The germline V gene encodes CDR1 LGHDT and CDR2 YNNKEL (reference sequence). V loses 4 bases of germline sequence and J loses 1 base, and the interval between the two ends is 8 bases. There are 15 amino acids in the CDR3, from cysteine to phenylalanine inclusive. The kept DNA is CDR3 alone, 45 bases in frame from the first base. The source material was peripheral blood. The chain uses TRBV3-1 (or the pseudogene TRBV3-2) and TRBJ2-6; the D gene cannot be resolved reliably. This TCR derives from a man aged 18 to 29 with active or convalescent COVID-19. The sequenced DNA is TGTGCCAGCAGCCCCCGGGTTTCTGGGGCCAACGTCCTGACTTTC. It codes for CASSPRVSGANVLTF.